A selection of T cell receptor beta chains follows, all from one sample in a study of cytomegalovirus exposure and HLA in healthy donors. The protocol was immunoSEQ multiplex PCR, while the TCRdb copy is restricted to in-frame clones and leaves out a portion. This sample has fewer than 200,000 clones, with less than 80% found just once. The sequenced sample consisted of PBMCs. All receptors derive from a female donor in good health and CMV-seronegative. The CDR3 runs from the conserved cysteine through the conserved F or W. Fields, in order: clone size, D gene, J gene, V gene, CDR3 protein, CDR3 DNA. D genes are given only for firm matches. Only part of the rows carry a size: once, few, many, or a class if the clone is expanded.

NA NA TRBJ2-5 TRBV7-9 CASSLEVAGILYF TGTGCCAGCAGCTTAGAGGTTGCGGGGATATTGTACTTC
NA NA TRBJ1-1 TRBV30 CAWSSVNTEAFF TGTGCCTGGAGTTCGGTTAACACTGAAGCTTTCTTT
NA NA TRBJ2-1 TRBV7-2 CASSPGGTSYNEQFF TGTGCCAGCAGCCCCGGGGGAACCTCCTACAATGAGCAGTTCTTC
NA NA TRBJ2-2 TRBV6-5 CASSYLTVGTTGELFF TGTGCCAGCAGTTACTTGACAGTGGGAACAACCGGGGAGCTGTTTTTT
once TRBD1 TRBJ2-5 TRBV9 CASSERQGQETQYF TGTGCCAGCAGTGAAAGACAGGGTCAAGAGACCCAGTACTTC
NA NA TRBJ1-5 TRBV6-6 CASTETGNQPQHF TGTGCCAGCACCGAGACTGGGAATCAGCCCCAGCATTTT
NA TRBD1 TRBJ1-2 TRBV27 CASSIGIGGRYGYTF TGTGCCAGCAGTATCGGGATAGGGGGCCGGTATGGCTACACCTTC
NA TRBD1 TRBJ2-2 TRBV19 CASSPMAGGKNGELFF TGTGCCAGTAGTCCCATGGCAGGGGGTAAGAACGGGGAGCTGTTTTTT
NA TRBD1 TRBJ2-4 TRBV19 CASSATGTGGEIQYF TGTGCCAGTAGTGCCACCGGGACAGGGGGCGAGATTCAGTACTTC
NA TRBD2 TRBJ2-7 TRBV7-2 CASSLVPTSGGTVQYF TGTGCCAGCAGCTTAGTTCCGACTAGCGGGGGAACGGTTCAGTACTTC
NA NA TRBJ2-6 TRBV20-1 CSGLGANGLTF TGCAGTGGGTTAGGGGCCAACGGCCTGACTTTC